This entry concerns a single T cell receptor beta chain. The antigen remains unidentified. Repertoires were generated with immunoSEQ multiplex PCR, while TCRdb's copy carries only in-frame clones and drops some. Counted here are some 43,000 clones, about 95% occurring once; the ten biggest clones make up more than 1.5%. The data stem from a study of graft-versus-host responses after intestinal transplantation. Turning to the study itself: Recipients received multivisceral, liver-intestinal, or isolated intestinal transplants. All recipients were given anti-thymocyte globulin induction, and tacrolimus and steroids were then administered for about three years. General study points: Early HvG declines after transplant were associated with peak circulating GvH clone levels. Some GvH clones appeared in ileal mucosa or blood before recipient bone marrow.

Trimming removed 0 bases at V and 7 bases at J, with 7 bases between. CDR3 length equals 13 residues. The germline CDR1 and CDR2 sequences are LGHNT and FRNRAP. This receptor was obtained from a human patient who received an intestinal transplant, so some T cells may come from the graft donor. The material sequenced was PBMCs, taken more than 310 days after intestinal transplant. The chain joins TRBV12-5 to TRBJ2-1; D not resolved. The DNA of the CDR3 is TGTGCTAGTGGTTTGGTCCTCCCAAATGAGCAGTTCTTC. Protein: CASGLVLPNEQFF.